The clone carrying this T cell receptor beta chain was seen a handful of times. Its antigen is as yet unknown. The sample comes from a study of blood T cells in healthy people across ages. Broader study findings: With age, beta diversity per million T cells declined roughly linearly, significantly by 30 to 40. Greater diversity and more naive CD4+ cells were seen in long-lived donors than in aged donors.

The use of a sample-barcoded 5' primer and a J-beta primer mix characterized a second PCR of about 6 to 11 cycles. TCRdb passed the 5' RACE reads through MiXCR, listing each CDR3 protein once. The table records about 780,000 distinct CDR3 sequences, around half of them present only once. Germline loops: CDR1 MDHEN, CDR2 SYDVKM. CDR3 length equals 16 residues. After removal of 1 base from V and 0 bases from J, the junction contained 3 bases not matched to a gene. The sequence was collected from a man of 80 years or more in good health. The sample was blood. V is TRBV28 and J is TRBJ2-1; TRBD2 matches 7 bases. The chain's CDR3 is CASSLYGGSSYNEQFF. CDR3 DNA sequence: TGTGCCAGCAGTTTATACGGCGGGAGCTCCTACAATGAGCAGTTCTTC. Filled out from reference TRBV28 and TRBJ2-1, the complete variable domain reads DVKVTQSSRYLVKRTGEKVFLECVQDMDHENMFWYRQDPGLGLRLIYFSYDVKMKEKGDIPEGYSVSREKKERFSLILESASTNQTSMYLCASSLYGGSSYNEQFFGPGTRLTVL.